This is a list of T cell receptor beta chains from one sample in a study of T cell changes during pregnancy in multiple sclerosis. Repertoires were generated with immunoSEQ multiplex PCR, while TCRdb's copy carries only in-frame clones and drops some. Among some 95,000 clones listed, approximately 92% were seen once. The sequencing used peripheral blood, collected in the first trimester of pregnancy. The receptors were gathered from a female donor with multiple sclerosis, enrolled in a pregnancy study. Each CDR3 is given with its conserved first and last residue. The D gene is left open where the match is weak. Expanded clones get a size class; other rows say once, few or many, or leave the size out.

d_call,v_call,clone_size,j_call,cdr3_nt,cdr3_aa
TRBD2,TRBV5-1,NA,TRBJ2-7,TGCGCCAGCAGCTTGGCGGGGGGGGAGCCCCACGAGCAGTACTTC,CASSLAGGEPHEQYF
NA,TRBV7-2,NA,TRBJ2-3,TGTGCCAGCGGGCTAGCGTTTCATATGTTCCCGGGAACAGATACGCAGTATTTT,CASGLAFHMFPGTDTQYF
TRBD1,TRBV29-1,NA,TRBJ2-7,TGCAGCGTTGGACGGACAGGGTCGTCCTACGAGCAGTACTTC,CSVGRTGSSYEQYF
TRBD1,TRBV7-8,NA,TRBJ2-7,TGTGCCAGCAGCTCCTATGGCGGTGCCCAGGGGGCGCTTGACGAGCAGTACTTC,CASSSYGGAQGALDEQYF
NA,TRBV6-5,NA,TRBJ1-1,TGTGCCAGCACATCAGACAAGAACACTGAAGCTTTCTTT,CASTSDKNTEAFF
NA,TRBV5-4,once,TRBJ2-1,TGTGCCAGCAGCTTAGGTTCGAGACTAGTCTACAATGAGCAGTTCTTC,CASSLGSRLVYNEQFF
TRBD2,TRBV19,NA,TRBJ2-7,TGTGCCAGTAGTACCGGGACTAGGAAGTACGAGCAGTACTTC,CASSTGTRKYEQYF
NA,TRBV2,NA,TRBJ2-7,TGTGCCAGCAGAGTGCCCGGGGGGCGGATACTCGAGCAGTACTTC,CASRVPGGRILEQYF
TRBD1,TRBV7-2,NA,TRBJ1-2,TGTGCCAGCAGTAACGACAGGGAAGCTGGCTACACCTTC,CASSNDREAGYTF
TRBD1,TRBV9,NA,TRBJ1-1,TGTGCCAGCAGCTTCCGACAGGGTTCAACTGAAGCTTTCTTT,CASSFRQGSTEAFF
NA,TRBV7-9,once,TRBJ2-5,TGTGCCAGCAGCTTAGCGGGAGCCAAAGAGACCCAGTACTTC,CASSLAGAKETQYF
NA,TRBV5-1,NA,TRBJ2-4,TGCGCCAGCAGATATAGTTCCGGGGCGGGAACCAAAAACATTCAGTACTTC,CASRYSSGAGTKNIQYF
TRBD2,TRBV9,NA,TRBJ2-7,TGTGCCAGCAGCGTAGAGGGCGGGAGGGCCTCGGTTGACGAGCAGTACTTC,CASSVEGGRASVDEQYF
TRBD1,TRBV2,NA,TRBJ2-3,TGTGCCAGCAGCCGGACAGGGGGCTGGGTAGATACGCAGTATTTT,CASSRTGGWVDTQYF
TRBD2,TRBV6-6,NA,TRBJ2-4,TGTGCCAGCCGGGGGACTACCCCGATCGAAAACATTCAGTACTTC,CASRGTTPIENIQYF
NA,TRBV28,NA,TRBJ2-3,TGTGCCAGCAGTAGTTTGGCCCAGACAATCACCAGCACAGATACGCAGTATTTT,CASSSLAQTITSTDTQYF
TRBD1,TRBV10-3,NA,TRBJ1-2,TGTGCCATCAGTTCATCCGGGACAGATGGCTACACCTTC,CAISSSGTDGYTF
TRBD2,TRBV9,NA,TRBJ2-3,TGTGCCAGCAGCGGGACTAGACAGCTAGGCACAGATACGCAGTATTTT,CASSGTRQLGTDTQYF
NA,TRBV9,NA,TRBJ2-2,TGTGCCAGCAGCGGACGCGGGACAGTGAACACCGGGGAGCTGTTTTTT,CASSGRGTVNTGELFF
NA,TRBV2,NA,TRBJ2-3,TGTGCCAGCAGTGGGCTTTATGCAGATACGCAGTATTTT,CASSGLYADTQYF
TRBD1,TRBV29-1,NA,TRBJ2-7,TGCAGCGTTGATGCCGCCCGACAGGGTACCCTTAGGGAGCAGTACTTC,CSVDAARQGTLREQYF
NA,TRBV5-8,NA,TRBJ1-5,TGTGCCAGCAGCTTGGGAACAGGGCATCAGCCCCAGCATTTT,CASSLGTGHQPQHF
TRBD1,TRBV29-1,NA,TRBJ2-3,TGCAGCGTTGAGAGGCAGGGGGTCCGCACAGATACGCAGTATTTT,CSVERQGVRTDTQYF
NA,TRBV19,NA,TRBJ1-1,TGTGCCAGTAGTATTCAGGGGTGGACTGAAGCTTTCTTT,CASSIQGWTEAFF
TRBD2,TRBV19,NA,TRBJ2-3,TGTGCCAGTAGCAGCCGCGGGGGGGTAGATACGCAGTATTTT,CASSSRGGVDTQYF
NA,TRBV15,NA,TRBJ2-5,TGTGCCACCAGCAGATCCTACCTAGAGACCCAGTACTTC,CATSRSYLETQYF
NA,TRBV28,NA,TRBJ1-5,TGTGCCAGCAGTTTGAGACAGATTAGCAATCAGCCCCAGCATTTT,CASSLRQISNQPQHF
TRBD2,TRBV10-3,NA,TRBJ2-1,TGTGCCATCAGTGAGTTGAGCGGGAGGGCCGGAAATGAGCAGTTCTTC,CAISELSGRAGNEQFF
NA,TRBV7-9,NA,TRBJ1-1,TGTGCCAGCAGCACGAGGGGGAAGAACACTGAAGCTTTCTTT,CASSTRGKNTEAFF
TRBD1,TRBV29-1,once,TRBJ2-7,TGCAGCGTAGGGACAGGGGTCCTCTACGAGCAGTACTTC,CSVGTGVLYEQYF
NA,TRBV4-3,NA,TRBJ2-3,TGCGCCAGCAGCCAAGGGAGGGGCTTCAGGGATACGCAGTATTTT,CASSQGRGFRDTQYF
NA,TRBV2,NA,TRBJ2-3,TGTGCCAGCAGCCTTGGTTTAGCAAGGAGCTCAGATACGCAGTATTTT,CASSLGLARSSDTQYF
NA,TRBV7-9,NA,TRBJ1-2,TGTGCCAGCAGCTTTGCGGAGGATAACTACTATGGCTACACCTTC,CASSFAEDNYYGYTF
NA,TRBV19,NA,TRBJ1-5,TGTGCCAGTAGTGGGTCGGCAGGGGCTGGCAATCAGCCCCAGCATTTT,CASSGSAGAGNQPQHF
NA,TRBV5-1,NA,TRBJ1-2,TGCGCCAGCAGCTCCGATACAGGGACCCTCGACTATGGCTACACCTTC,CASSSDTGTLDYGYTF
NA,TRBV30,NA,TRBJ1-1,TGTGCCTGGAACCCAGGGGCCCTGAACACTGAAGCTTTCTTT,CAWNPGALNTEAFF
NA,TRBV25-1,NA,TRBJ2-1,TGTGCCAGCAGTGACCTCCGCGCGAGCTCCTACAATGAGCAGTTCTTC,CASSDLRASSYNEQFF
NA,TRBV7-8,NA,TRBJ1-2,TGTGCCAGCAGCTTTCGGAGTAGAGGCGGCAACTATGGCTACACCTTC,CASSFRSRGGNYGYTF
NA,TRBV28,NA,TRBJ2-1,TGTGCCAGCAGGGACATACCGAGCTCCTACAATGAGCAGTTCTTC,CASRDIPSSYNEQFF